A single sample gave rise to the 9 T cell receptor beta chains below, sequenced in a study of early T cells in non-severe SARS-CoV-2 infection. TCRdb passed the 5' RACE reads through MiXCR, listing each CDR3 protein once. The data contain some 29,000 distinct CDR3 sequences, roughly 4.7% of them singletons. The material sequenced was whole blood. These receptors were taken from an adult who was a healthcare worker with PCR-confirmed SARS-CoV-2 infection or an uninfected control (not recorded which).

This rearrangement joins TRBV7-9 to TRBJ2-1; 11 bases match TRBD2. The junction had 4 bases not matched to a gene; V was cut back by 0 bases and J by 9 bases. Germline V gene lookup returns CDR1 SEHNR and CDR2 FQNEAQ (reference sequence). The CDR3 consists of 15 residues. For the CDR3, the DNA is TGTGCCAGCAGCTTAGCTAGCGGGAGGGAGGGTGAGCAGTTCTTC. Protein: CASSLASGREGEQFF.

This clonotype was found many times. The chain combines TRBV2 with TRBJ2-7; D is ambiguous. This CDR3 is built from 13 residues. Germline CDR1 reads SNHLY; CDR2 reads FYNNEI. The V and J ends lost 7 bases and 2 bases respectively, with 12 bases between them. The CDR3 here is CASTPLRTYEQYF. In DNA, the CDR3 is TGTGCCAGCACCCCCCTGAGAACCTACGAGCAGTACTTC.

In DNA form, the CDR3 reads TGTGCCAGCAGTGAGACAGGACCCTCCTCCTACGAGCAGTACTTC. Translation gives CASSETGPSSYEQYF. The chain couples TRBV25-1 to TRBJ2-7, with D perhaps TRBD1 (6 bases). Germline-derived CDR1 and CDR2 are MGHDK and SYGVNS. The CDR3 runs to 15 residues. V was clipped by 3 bases and J by 0 bases, with 12 bases between them.

This clonotype was observed at least ten times. The V and J genes are TRBV5-1 and TRBJ1-2; tentatively, D is TRBD1 (5 bases). This CDR3 comprises 14 residues. The germline V gene has CDR1 SGHRS and CDR2 YFSETQ. The ends were cut back, 3 bases at V and 4 bases at J, with 13 bases in the middle. CDR3 coding DNA: TGCGCCAGCAGCTCGACCGGGACGGCCTATGGCTACACCTTC. Its translation is CASSSTGTAYGYTF.

This clonotype was seen many times. The chain carries TRBV11-2 and TRBJ1-1, with TRBD1 as a possible D gene (5 bases). The V gene lost 2 bases and the J gene lost 6 bases, with 10 bases spanning the gap. This CDR3 contains 13 residues. The V gene's germline CDR1 is SGHAT and CDR2 FQNNGV. The CDR3 DNA is TGTGCCAGCAGCTTAACGGGACGCGCTGAAGCTTTCTTT. It is translated as CASSLTGRAEAFF.

The table lists this clonotype with many counts. The rearrangement links TRBV15 to TRBJ1-5; no clear D gene. Per germline, CDR1 LNHNV and CDR2 YYDKDF (reference sequence). The CDR3 loop spans 15 amino acids. Trimming cost V 0 bases and J 3 bases, with 9 bases left between them. The CDR3 DNA sequence: TGTGCCACCAGCAGAGACCGCATCGTCAATCAGCCCCAGCATTTT. Its translation is CATSRDRIVNQPQHF.

The table lists this clonotype with many counts. The genes are TRBV18 and TRBJ2-7; TRBD1 matches at 9 bases. Germline V gene sequence: CDR1 KGHSH, CDR2 LQKENI. V trimming: 1 base; J trimming: 3 bases; junction bases outside the gene matches: 7. CDR3 length: 16 residues. CDR3 nucleotide sequence: TGTGCCAGCTCACCACTGTCTCGACAGGGGGTCTACGAGCAGTACTTC. Its translation: CASSPLSRQGVYEQYF.

This chain uses TRBV6-1 with TRBJ1-2, with 7 positions matching TRBD1. The germline CDR1 and CDR2 sequences are MNHNS and SASEGT. The CDR3 covers 12 residues. Trimming took 9 bases from V and 4 from J; bases not matched to a gene: 5. The CDR3 bases are TGTGCCAGAGGACAGGCGGGCTATGGCTACACCTTC. The encoded protein is CARGQAGYGYTF.

CDR3 nucleotide sequence: TGTGCCAGCAGCGTAACCAACTATGGACTAGCGGGGTCCTACAATGAGCAGTTCTTC. This gives the protein CASSVTNYGLAGSYNEQFF. The chain couples TRBV7-2 to TRBJ2-1; TRBD2 matches at 12 bases. Unmatched junction bases numbered 12, after V lost 5 bases and J lost 1 base. Germline assignment: CDR1 SGHTA and CDR2 FQGNSA. The CDR3 spans 19 residues.